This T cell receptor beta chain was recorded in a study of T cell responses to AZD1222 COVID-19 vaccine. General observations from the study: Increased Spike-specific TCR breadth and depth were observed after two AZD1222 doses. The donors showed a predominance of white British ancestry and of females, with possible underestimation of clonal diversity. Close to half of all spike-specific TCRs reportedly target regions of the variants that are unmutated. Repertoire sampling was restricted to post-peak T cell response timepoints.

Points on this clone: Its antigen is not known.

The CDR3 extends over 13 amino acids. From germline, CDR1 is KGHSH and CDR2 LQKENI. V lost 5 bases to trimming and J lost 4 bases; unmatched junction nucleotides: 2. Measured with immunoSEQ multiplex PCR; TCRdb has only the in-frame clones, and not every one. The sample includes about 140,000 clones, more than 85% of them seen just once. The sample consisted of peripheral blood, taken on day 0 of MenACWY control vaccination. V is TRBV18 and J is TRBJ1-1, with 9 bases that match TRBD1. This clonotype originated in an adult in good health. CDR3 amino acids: CASSGQGITEAFF. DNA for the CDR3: TGTGCCAGCTCAGGACAGGGGATCACTGAAGCTTTCTTT. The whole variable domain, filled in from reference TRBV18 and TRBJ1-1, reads NAGVMQNPRHLVRRRGQEARLRCSPMKGHSHVYWYRQLPEEGLKFMVYLQKENIIDESGMPKERFSAEFPKEGPSILRIQQVVRGDSAAYFCASSGQGITEAFFGQGTRLTVV.